Listed here is a single T cell receptor (beta chain). The sample originates from a study of shared clonotypes between healthy human individuals. Trimming pared 9 bases from V and 6 bases from J, leaving 17 bases between. Germline loops: CDR1 LNHDA, CDR2 SQIVND (reference sequence). The CDR3 loop spans 13 amino acids. Clones were read by immunoSEQ multiplex PCR, and TCRdb kept only the in-frame ones, dropping some. The data hold about 2.4 million clones, with roughly 93% observed a single time. The source is a man between 18 and 35 years old in good health. Some clones in this sample may be carry-over from other donors' samples. The chain has TRBV19 and TRBJ1-1; D possibly corresponds to TRBD1 (6 bases). The specimen sequenced was naive CD4+ T cells from PBMCs. Subset noted: CD45RA+ positively selected. The CDR3 here is CASKATGTPEAFF. CDR3 nucleotides: TGTGCCAGCAAGGCTACAGGGACCCCTGAAGCTTTCTTT.